This T cell receptor (beta chain) is drawn from a study of T-cell memory formation after mild COVID-19. Study at large: Each donor largely had its own TCR clusters.

Germline CDR1 reads SEHNR; CDR2 reads FQNEAQ (reference sequence). This CDR3 has 15 amino acids. V dropped 0 bases and J dropped 1 base, with 9 bases sitting between them. TCRdb called the 5' RACE reads again in MiXCR, with one record for every CDR3 protein. The sample lists around 250,000 distinct CDR3 sequences, 15% to 20% occurring once. The clonotype comes from a man between 18 and 29 years old who had mild COVID-19 (a few samples of this study predate the infection). Cell type and time point are not known. Sequences were obtained from PBMCs or a T cell subset sorted from them (not recorded which). V usage is TRBV7-9 and J usage is TRBJ1-2; D uncertain. The DNA for the CDR3 is TGTGCCAGCAGCTTAGCGTCGGCCAATAACTATGGCTACACCTTC. Translation: CASSLASANNYGYTF.